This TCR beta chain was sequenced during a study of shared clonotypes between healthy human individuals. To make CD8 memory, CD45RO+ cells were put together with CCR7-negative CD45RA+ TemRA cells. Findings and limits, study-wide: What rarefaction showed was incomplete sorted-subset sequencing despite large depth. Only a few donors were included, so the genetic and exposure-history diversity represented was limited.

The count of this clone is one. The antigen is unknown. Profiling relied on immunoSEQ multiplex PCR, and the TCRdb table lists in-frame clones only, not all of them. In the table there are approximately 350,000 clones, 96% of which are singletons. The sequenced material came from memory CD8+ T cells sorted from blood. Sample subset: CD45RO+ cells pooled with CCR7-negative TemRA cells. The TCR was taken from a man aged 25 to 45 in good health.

The CDR3 loop reads CASSLGTGVQPQHF. CDR3 DNA sequence: TGTGCCAGCAGTTTGGGGACAGGGGTTCAGCCCCAGCATTTT. The chain carries TRBV28 and TRBJ1-5, with 10 nucleotides matching TRBD1. V shed 3 bases and J 6 bases; nucleotides not matched to a gene: 2. Looked up from germline, CDR1 is MDHEN and CDR2 is SYDVKM. The CDR3 is 14 amino acids.